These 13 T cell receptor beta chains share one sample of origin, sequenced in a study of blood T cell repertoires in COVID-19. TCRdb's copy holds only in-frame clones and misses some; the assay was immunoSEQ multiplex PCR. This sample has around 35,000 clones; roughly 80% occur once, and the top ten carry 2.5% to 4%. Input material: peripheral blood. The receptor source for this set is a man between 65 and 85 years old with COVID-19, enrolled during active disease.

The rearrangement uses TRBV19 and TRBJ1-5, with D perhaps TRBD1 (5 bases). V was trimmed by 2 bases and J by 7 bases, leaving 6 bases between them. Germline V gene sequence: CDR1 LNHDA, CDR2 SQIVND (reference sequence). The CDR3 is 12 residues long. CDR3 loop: CASSIRGQPQHF. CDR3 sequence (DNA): TGTGCCAGTAGTATACGGGGGCAGCCCCAGCATTTT.

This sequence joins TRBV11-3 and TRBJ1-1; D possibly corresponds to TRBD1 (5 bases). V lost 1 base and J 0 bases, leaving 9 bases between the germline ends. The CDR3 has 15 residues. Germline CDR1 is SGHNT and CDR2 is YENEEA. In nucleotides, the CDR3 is TGTGCCAGCAGCTTAGGCGGGGACCTGAACACTGAAGCTTTCTTT. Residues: CASSLGGDLNTEAFF.

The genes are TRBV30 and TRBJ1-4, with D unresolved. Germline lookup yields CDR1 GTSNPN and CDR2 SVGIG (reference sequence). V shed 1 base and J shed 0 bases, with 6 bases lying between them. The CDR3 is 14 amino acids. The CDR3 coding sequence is TGTGCCTGGAGTGGTACAGCAACTAATGAAAAACTGTTTTTT. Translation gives CAWSGTATNEKLFF.

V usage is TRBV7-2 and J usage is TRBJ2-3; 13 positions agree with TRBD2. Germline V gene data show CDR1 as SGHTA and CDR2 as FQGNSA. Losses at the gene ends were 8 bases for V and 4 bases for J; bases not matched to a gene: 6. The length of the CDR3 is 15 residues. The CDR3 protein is CASGLAGAGADTQYF. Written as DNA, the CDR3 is TGTGCCAGCGGACTAGCGGGAGCGGGGGCAGATACGCAGTATTTT. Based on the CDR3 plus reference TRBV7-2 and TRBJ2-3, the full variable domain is GAGVSQSPSNKVTEKGKDVELRCDPISGHTALYWYRQSLGQGLEFLIYFQGNSAPDKSGLPSDRFSAERTGGSVSTLTIQRTQQEDSAVYLCASGLAGAGADTQYFGPGTRLTVL.

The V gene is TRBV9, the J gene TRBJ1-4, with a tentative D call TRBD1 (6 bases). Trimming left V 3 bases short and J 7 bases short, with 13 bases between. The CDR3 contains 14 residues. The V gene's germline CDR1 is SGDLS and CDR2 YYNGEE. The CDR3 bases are TGTGCCAGCAGCGAAACAGGGACGAGTGAAAAACTGTTTTTT. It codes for CASSETGTSEKLFF.

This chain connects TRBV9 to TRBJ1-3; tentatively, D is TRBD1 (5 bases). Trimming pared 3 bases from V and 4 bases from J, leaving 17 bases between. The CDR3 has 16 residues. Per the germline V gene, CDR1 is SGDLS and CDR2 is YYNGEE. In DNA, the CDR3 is TGTGCCAGCAGCGCGGGGGACCCTTGGACGGGAAACACCATATATTTT. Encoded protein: CASSAGDPWTGNTIYF. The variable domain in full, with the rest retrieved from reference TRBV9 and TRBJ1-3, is DSGVTQTPKHLITATGQRVTLRCSPRSGDLSVYWYQQSLDQGLQFLIQYYNGEERAKGNILERFSAQQFPDLHSELNLSSLELGDSALYFCASSAGDPWTGNTIYFGEGSWLTVV.

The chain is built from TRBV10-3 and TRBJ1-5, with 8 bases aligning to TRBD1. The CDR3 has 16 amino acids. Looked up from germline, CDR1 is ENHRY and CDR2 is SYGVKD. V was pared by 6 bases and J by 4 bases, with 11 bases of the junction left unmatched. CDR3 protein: CAISPETGAGNQPQHF. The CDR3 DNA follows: TGTGCCATCAGCCCCGAGACAGGGGCCGGTAATCAGCCCCAGCATTTT.

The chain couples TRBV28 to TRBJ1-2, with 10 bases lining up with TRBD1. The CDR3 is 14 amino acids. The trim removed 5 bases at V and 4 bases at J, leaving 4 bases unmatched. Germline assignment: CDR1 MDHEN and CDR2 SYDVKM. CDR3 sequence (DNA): TGTGCCAGCAGTACGGGACAGGGGCCCTATGGCTACACCTTC. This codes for CASSTGQGPYGYTF.

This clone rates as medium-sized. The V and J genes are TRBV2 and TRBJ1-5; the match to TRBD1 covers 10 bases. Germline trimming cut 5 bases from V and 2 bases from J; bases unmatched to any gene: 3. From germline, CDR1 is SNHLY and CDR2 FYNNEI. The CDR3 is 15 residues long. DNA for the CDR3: TGTGCCAGCAGTCTCGGGACAGGGGGCAATCAGCCCCAGCATTTT. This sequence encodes CASSLGTGGNQPQHF.

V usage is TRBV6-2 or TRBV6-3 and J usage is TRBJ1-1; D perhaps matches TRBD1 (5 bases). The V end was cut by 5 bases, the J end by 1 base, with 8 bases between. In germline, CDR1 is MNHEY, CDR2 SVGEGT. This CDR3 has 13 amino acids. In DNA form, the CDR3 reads TGTGCCAGCAGTCACACAGGGAACACTGAAGCTTTCTTT. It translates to CASSHTGNTEAFF.

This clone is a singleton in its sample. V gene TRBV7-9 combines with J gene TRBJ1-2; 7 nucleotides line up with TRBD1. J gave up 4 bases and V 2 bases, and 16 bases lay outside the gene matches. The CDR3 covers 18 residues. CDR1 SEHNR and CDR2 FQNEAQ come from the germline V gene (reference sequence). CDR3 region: CASSLSLQGQRGIYGYTF. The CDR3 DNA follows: TGTGCCAGCAGCTTATCTCTTCAGGGACAGCGAGGCATCTATGGCTACACCTTC.

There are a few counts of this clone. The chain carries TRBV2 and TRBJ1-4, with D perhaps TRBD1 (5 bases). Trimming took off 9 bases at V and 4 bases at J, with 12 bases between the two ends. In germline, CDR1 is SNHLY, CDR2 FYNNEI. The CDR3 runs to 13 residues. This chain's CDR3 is CASTRDGNEKLFF. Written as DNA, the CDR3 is TGTGCCAGTACGCGGGACGGTAATGAAAAACTGTTTTTT.

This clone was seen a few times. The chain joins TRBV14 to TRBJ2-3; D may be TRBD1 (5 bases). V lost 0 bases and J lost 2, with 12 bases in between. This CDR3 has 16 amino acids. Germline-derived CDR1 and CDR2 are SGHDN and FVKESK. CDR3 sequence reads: CASSQDRGWNTDTQYF. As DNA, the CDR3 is TGTGCCAGCAGCCAAGATAGGGGCTGGAACACAGATACGCAGTATTTT.